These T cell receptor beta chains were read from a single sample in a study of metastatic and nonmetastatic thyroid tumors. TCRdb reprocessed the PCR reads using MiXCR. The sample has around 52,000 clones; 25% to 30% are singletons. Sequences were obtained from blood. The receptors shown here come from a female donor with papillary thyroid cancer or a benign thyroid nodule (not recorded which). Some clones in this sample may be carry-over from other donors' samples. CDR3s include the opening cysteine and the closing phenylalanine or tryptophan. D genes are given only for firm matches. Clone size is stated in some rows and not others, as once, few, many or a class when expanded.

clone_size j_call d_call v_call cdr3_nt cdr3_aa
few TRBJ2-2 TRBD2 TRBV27 TGTGCCAGCACTTTCCGGGGGACTAGCGGGAACACCGGGGAGCTGTTTTTT CASTFRGTSGNTGELFF
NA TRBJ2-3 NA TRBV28 TGTGCCAGCAGTTTGGGGCAGTCTAAGAGCACAGATACGCAGTATTTT CASSLGQSKSTDTQYF
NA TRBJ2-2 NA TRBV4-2 TGTGCCAGCAGCCAAGTGGAAGAGACTAGTGACACCGGGGAGCTGTTTTTT CASSQVEETSDTGELFF
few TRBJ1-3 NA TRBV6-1 TGTGCCAGCAGACAGGGTGGCTCTGGAAACACCATATATTTT CASRQGGSGNTIYF
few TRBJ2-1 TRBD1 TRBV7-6 TGTGCCAGCAGCCCCAGGGGGCGTGAGCAGTTCTTC CASSPRGREQFF
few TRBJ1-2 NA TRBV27 TGTGCCAGCAGTTTATCGGGGGCTGGGGCAGGGTATATAGGCTACACCTTC CASSLSGAGAGYIGYTF
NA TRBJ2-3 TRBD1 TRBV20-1 TGCAGTGCTAGCCGGGACAGGGATTCAGATACGCAGTATTTT CSASRDRDSDTQYF
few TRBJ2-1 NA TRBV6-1 TGTGCCAGCAGTAGTCTCGAGGGGAATGAGCAGTTCTTC CASSSLEGNEQFF
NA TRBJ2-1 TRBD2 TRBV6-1 TGTGCCAGCAGTGAAAACGGGGGGGAGTACAATGAGCAGTTCTTC CASSENGGEYNEQFF
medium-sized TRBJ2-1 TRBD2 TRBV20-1 TGCAGTGCTAGAGCGGAGCGGGAGTACAATGAGCAGTTCTTC CSARAEREYNEQFF
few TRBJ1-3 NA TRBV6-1 TGTGCCAGCAGTGACCCTGGAGGGGACGACACCATATATTTT CASSDPGGDDTIYF
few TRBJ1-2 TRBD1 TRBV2 TGTGCCACCCGGGACAGGGGTGACTATGGCTACACCTTC CATRDRGDYGYTF
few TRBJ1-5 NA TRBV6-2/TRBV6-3 TGTGCCAGCAGTTACCCTCAGGGCTTTAGCAATCAGCCCCAGCATTTT CASSYPQGFSNQPQHF
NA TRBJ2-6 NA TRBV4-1 TGCGCCAGCAGCCAAAACGACAGGTCTGGGGCCAACGTCCTGACTTTC CASSQNDRSGANVLTF
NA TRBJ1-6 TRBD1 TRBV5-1 TGCGCCAGCAGCTCGGGACAGGTTAATTCACCCCTCCACTTT CASSSGQVNSPLHF
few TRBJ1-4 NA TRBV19 TGTGCCAGTAGTCCCCGGACCAGGGCGAGTGAAAAACTGTTTTTT CASSPRTRASEKLFF
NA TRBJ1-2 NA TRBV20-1 TGCAGTGCTAGGACACCACGGACCGATTCCAACTATGGCTACACCTTC CSARTPRTDSNYGYTF
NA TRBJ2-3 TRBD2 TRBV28 TGTGCCAGCAAGGAGGCGGGACTAGCGGTTAGCACAGATACGCAGTATTTT CASKEAGLAVSTDTQYF
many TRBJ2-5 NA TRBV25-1 TGTGCCAGCAGTGAGTTCCAGGGTACTTACCGAGAGACCCAGTACTTC CASSEFQGTYRETQYF
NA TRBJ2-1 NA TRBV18 TGTGCCAGCTCCCCCTTGAAGGCTGGGGAGCAGTTCTTC CASSPLKAGEQFF
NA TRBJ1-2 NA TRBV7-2 TGTGCCAGCAGTATAAACGGGCCCGTAGGTGGCTACACCTTC CASSINGPVGGYTF
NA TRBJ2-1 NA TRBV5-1 TGCGCCAGCAGCTTGGTCCTGGTAGGAGGCGATGAGCAGTTCTTC CASSLVLVGGDEQFF
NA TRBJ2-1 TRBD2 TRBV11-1 TGTGCCAGCAGTCCGACTAGCGGGGTTACCTCCTACAATGAGCAGTTCTTC CASSPTSGVTSYNEQFF
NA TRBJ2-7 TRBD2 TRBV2 TGTGCCAGTAGACCGGGACTAGCGGGTTACGAGCAGTACTTC CASRPGLAGYEQYF
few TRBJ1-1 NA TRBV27 TGTGCCAGCAGTTTTAGGGGGTTGAACACTGAAGCTTTCTTT CASSFRGLNTEAFF
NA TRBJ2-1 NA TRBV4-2 TGTGCCAGCTACCCCGTGTGGACCTCACATGAGTACAATGAGCAGTTCTTC CASYPVWTSHEYNEQFF
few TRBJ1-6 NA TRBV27 TGTGCCAGCAGTTTTCCAGGGCCGAATTCACCCCTCCACTTT CASSFPGPNSPLHF
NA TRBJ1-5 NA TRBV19 TGTGCCAGTATCCTCGGGGGGACTCTTAGCAATCAGCCCCAGCATTTT CASILGGTLSNQPQHF
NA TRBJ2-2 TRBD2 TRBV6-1 TGTGCCAGCAGCAATCCGGGACTAGGCACCGGGGAGCTGTTTTTT CASSNPGLGTGELFF
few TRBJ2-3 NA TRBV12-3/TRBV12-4 TGTGCCAGCAGTTTCAGACGGGACGGGTTCACAGATACGCAGTATTTT CASSFRRDGFTDTQYF
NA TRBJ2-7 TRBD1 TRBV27 TGTGCCAGCAGCGACCGGGACAGGGTATACGAGCAGTACTTC CASSDRDRVYEQYF
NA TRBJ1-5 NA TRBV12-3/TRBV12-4 TGTGCCAGCAGTCTCTCGGGGGAGTGGAATCAGCCCCAGCATTTT CASSLSGEWNQPQHF
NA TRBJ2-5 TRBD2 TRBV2 TGTGCCAGCAGTGAAGCGCTTGGCGGGAGTTTGGAGACCCAGTACTTC CASSEALGGSLETQYF
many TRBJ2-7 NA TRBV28 TGTGCCAGCAGGGCCGGTTCCTACGAGCAGTACTTC CASRAGSYEQYF
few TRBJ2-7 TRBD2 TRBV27 TGTGCCAGCGCGAGCGGGAGGGTCCTGGGGAACGAGCAGTACTTC CASASGRVLGNEQYF
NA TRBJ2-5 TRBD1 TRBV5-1 TGCGCCAGCAGCTCGGGACAGGACAGGGGGACCCAGTACTTC CASSSGQDRGTQYF